A selection of T cell receptor beta chains follows, all from one sample in a study of shared clonotypes between healthy human individuals. The repertoire was sequenced with immunoSEQ multiplex PCR; TCRdb's copy has only in-frame clones and lacks some. The table shows under 1,100,000 clones, with around 78% occurring only once. The specimen sequenced was memory CD4+ T cells from PBMCs. All receptors come from a man aged 18 to 30 in good health. Some clones in this sample may be carry-over from other donors' samples. Both conserved end residues are part of each CDR3. A D gene is named only where the DNA matches it firmly. Expanded clones are given a class, and other clones once, few, many or no size at all.

j_call d_call clone_size v_call cdr3_aa cdr3_nt
TRBJ1-3 - - TRBV5-1 CASSQDSSPGSGNTIYF TGCGCCAGCAGCCAGGACTCCTCCCCGGGCTCTGGAAACACCATATATTTT
TRBJ1-1 - once TRBV29-1 CSVETARGAFF TGCAGCGTAGAGACAGCCAGGGGAGCTTTCTTT
TRBJ2-7 TRBD1 few TRBV5-4 CAAGQVGDEQYF TGTGCCGCAGGACAGGTCGGCGACGAGCAGTACTTC
TRBJ2-1 - - TRBV4-1 CASSQNLGQSLLDEQFF TGCGCCAGCAGCCAGAACCTTGGACAGAGCCTACTTGATGAGCAGTTCTTC
TRBJ1-4 TRBD1 - TRBV6-1 CASNQDRGNEKLFF TGTGCCAGCAACCAAGACAGGGGCAATGAAAAACTGTTTTTT
TRBJ1-1 - - TRBV7-3 CASSSNSIHTEAFF TGTGCCAGCAGCTCAAACAGTATCCACACTGAAGCTTTCTTT
TRBJ2-3 TRBD2 - TRBV9 CASSVLAGGPSTDTQYF TGTGCCAGCAGCGTATTAGCGGGAGGACCTAGCACAGATACGCAGTATTTT
TRBJ2-7 TRBD1 - TRBV28 CASSPYLRDRDSYEQYF TGTGCCAGCAGTCCCTACCTCCGGGACAGGGATTCCTACGAGCAGTACTTC
TRBJ1-2 - - TRBV5-1 CASSLDGGYGYTF TGCGCCAGCAGCTTGGATGGGGGCTATGGCTACACCTTC
TRBJ2-1 TRBD2 - TRBV15 CATSVDGGLAYNEQFF TGTGCCACCAGCGTCGACGGGGGACTAGCGTACAATGAGCAGTTCTTC
TRBJ2-7 TRBD1 - TRBV7-7 CASSLGQGPPYEQYF TGTGCCAGCAGCTTGGGACAGGGGCCCCCCTACGAGCAGTACTTC
TRBJ1-5 - - TRBV6-6 CASTKGNSNQPQHF TGTGCCAGCACTAAAGGGAATAGCAATCAGCCCCAGCATTTT
TRBJ2-7 TRBD1 once TRBV7-2 CASSSRTGWSSYEQYF TGTGCCAGCAGCTCCCGGACAGGATGGAGCTCCTACGAGCAGTACTTC
TRBJ1-2 TRBD1 - TRBV30 CAWSEGAGGHYGYTF TGTGCCTGGAGCGAAGGGGCAGGGGGACACTATGGCTACACCTTC
TRBJ2-1 TRBD2 - TRBV7-2 CASSLMIRGGSGRNNEQFF TGTGCCAGCAGCTTAATGATCAGGGGGGGTAGCGGGAGGAACAATGAGCAGTTCTTC
TRBJ1-1 - - TRBV7-2 CASSLRETEAFF TGTGCCAGCAGCTTACGGGAGACTGAAGCTTTCTTT
TRBJ2-1 - once TRBV7-2 CASSRMGGVNEQFF TGTGCCAGCAGCCGAATGGGCGGAGTCAATGAGCAGTTCTTC
TRBJ2-1 TRBD2 - TRBV11-2 CASSLAFSGSFEQFF TGTGCCAGCAGCTTAGCGTTTAGCGGGAGCTTTGAGCAGTTCTTC
TRBJ2-2 - - TRBV11-2 CASSLGGAGELFF TGTGCCAGCAGCTTAGGTGGGGCCGGGGAGCTGTTTTTT
TRBJ2-7 - many TRBV5-6 CASSPDRTYEQYF TGTGCCAGCAGCCCGGACAGAACCTACGAGCAGTACTTC
TRBJ1-1 - - TRBV28 CASSEQGESEAFF TGTGCCAGCAGTGAACAGGGTGAGTCTGAAGCTTTCTTT
TRBJ1-1 - once TRBV28 CASSLKRVRTDNTEAFF TGTGCCAGCAGTTTAAAAAGAGTTAGGACAGATAACACTGAAGCTTTCTTT
TRBJ2-1 TRBD2 - TRBV9 CASTIAGSSYNEQFF TGTGCCAGCACCATAGCGGGGTCCTCCTACAATGAGCAGTTCTTC
TRBJ1-5 - - TRBV5-1 CASSPTSNQPQHF TGCGCCAGCAGCCCAACTAGCAATCAGCCCCAGCATTTT
TRBJ2-5 - - TRBV5-4 CASSLRAGSQETQYF TGTGCCAGCAGCTTGAGGGCCGGTAGCCAAGAGACCCAGTACTTC
TRBJ1-6 - - TRBV5-1 CASSLDKGNSPLHF TGCGCCAGCAGCTTGGATAAAGGGAATTCACCCCTCCACTTT
TRBJ1-2 - few TRBV5-6 CASSHGRTRGRRDYGYTF TGTGCCAGCAGCCATGGCCGGACCCGAGGAAGAAGGGACTATGGCTACACCTTC
TRBJ1-2 TRBD1 - TRBV5-4 CASSLGGQGVNYGYTF TGTGCCAGCAGCTTGGGGGGACAGGGAGTAAACTATGGCTACACCTTC
TRBJ1-1 TRBD1 - TRBV10-3 CASGTGGMNTEAFF TGTGCCTCCGGGACAGGGGGAATGAACACTGAAGCTTTCTTT
TRBJ1-5 - - TRBV27 CARTGGGHSNQPQHF TGTGCCAGAACGGGGGGCGGACATAGCAATCAGCCCCAGCATTTT
TRBJ2-7 TRBD1 few TRBV27 CASSSDRAGEQYF TGTGCCAGCAGTTCGGACAGGGCGGGCGAGCAGTACTTC
TRBJ2-7 - - TRBV18 CASSPRRDGTYEQYF TGTGCCAGCTCACCCAGACGGGACGGCACCTACGAGCAGTACTTC
TRBJ2-1 - - TRBV5-4 CASRRANVGPTNEQFF TGTGCCAGCAGACGTGCGAATGTGGGGCCCACCAATGAGCAGTTCTTC